A selection of T cell receptor beta chains follows, all from one sample in a study of glioma-infiltrating T cells. One entry per CDR3 protein, called by TCRdb with MiXCR from the multiplex PCR reads. The sample lists about 140,000 distinct CDR3 sequences, approximately 40% seen once, with 20% in the top ten. Material for sequencing was glioma tissue, nonneoplastic brain tissue, or PBMCs (not recorded which). These receptors were taken from a human donor with low-grade glioma or glioblastoma, undergoing nonglioma brain surgery, or in good health (not recorded which). Each CDR3 is given with its conserved first and last residue. Fields, in order: CDR3 DNA, CDR3 protein, D gene, clone size, J gene, V gene. The D gene is left open where the match is weak. The size entry is marked missing in some rows and otherwise reads once, few, many or a size class.

CDR3nt: TGTGCCAGTAGCGGGAGTCTTGGTGAGCAGTTCTTC; CDR3aa: CASSGSLGEQFF; d_gene: .; abundance: .; j_gene: TRBJ2-1; v_gene: TRBV19
CDR3nt: TGTGCCAGCAGTTTGAACACAGATATGCAGTATTTT; CDR3aa: CASSLNTDMQYF; d_gene: .; abundance: .; j_gene: TRBJ2-3; v_gene: TRBV7-2
CDR3nt: TGTGCCAGCAGCTTAGAGGGGGGCGGCCTGAACACCGGGGAGCTGTTTTTT; CDR3aa: CASSLEGGGLNTGELFF; d_gene: .; abundance: .; j_gene: TRBJ2-2; v_gene: TRBV7-6
CDR3nt: TGTGCCAGCAGCTTAGCAGCGGACGGAGTCTACGAGCAGTACTTC; CDR3aa: CASSLAADGVYEQYF; d_gene: .; abundance: few; j_gene: TRBJ2-7; v_gene: TRBV7-2
CDR3nt: TGTGCCAGCAGTTTAGGGACAGGGGGAGTCTACGAGCAGTACTTC; CDR3aa: CASSLGTGGVYEQYF; d_gene: TRBD1; abundance: few; j_gene: TRBJ2-7; v_gene: TRBV28
CDR3nt: TGCGCCAGCAGCCGTATAGCAGCCTCCTACAATGAGCAGTTCTTC; CDR3aa: CASSRIAASYNEQFF; d_gene: .; abundance: once; j_gene: TRBJ2-1; v_gene: TRBV5-1
CDR3nt: TGTGCCAGCACCGACAGGTATAACTATGGCTACACCTTC; CDR3aa: CASTDRYNYGYTF; d_gene: .; abundance: .; j_gene: TRBJ1-2; v_gene: TRBV25-1
CDR3nt: TGTGCCAGCAGTGAAATAGATTACAATGAGCAGTTCTTC; CDR3aa: CASSEIDYNEQFF; d_gene: .; abundance: .; j_gene: TRBJ2-1; v_gene: TRBV2
CDR3nt: TGCGCCAGCAGCCAAGATAGGAACACCGGGGAGCTGTTTTTT; CDR3aa: CASSQDRNTGELFF; d_gene: .; abundance: .; j_gene: TRBJ2-2; v_gene: TRBV4-1
CDR3nt: TGCGCCAGCAGCTTGGAGCGGGCCGAGGTTTCCACAGATACGCAGTATTTT; CDR3aa: CASSLERAEVSTDTQYF; d_gene: .; abundance: .; j_gene: TRBJ2-3; v_gene: TRBV5-1
CDR3nt: TGTGCCAGCAGCTTGAGACAGATAAATTCACCCCTCCCCTTT; CDR3aa: CASSLRQINSPLPF; d_gene: .; abundance: .; j_gene: TRBJ1-6; v_gene: TRBV11-2
CDR3nt: TGTGCCAGCAGTGCAGGACTAGCGGGAGGCCCCCGGCTCTACGAGCAGTACTTC; CDR3aa: CASSAGLAGGPRLYEQYF; d_gene: TRBD2; abundance: .; j_gene: TRBJ2-7; v_gene: TRBV6-1
CDR3nt: TGTGCCAGCAGTCAAACTCAGACAGGGGAGGGCACCGGGGAGCTGTTTTTT; CDR3aa: CASSQTQTGEGTGELFF; d_gene: .; abundance: .; j_gene: TRBJ2-2; v_gene: TRBV6-2/TRBV6-3
CDR3nt: TGTGCCAGCAGCCCCGCCGGGACTACCTTCGGGGATGAGCAGTTCTTC; CDR3aa: CASSPAGTTFGDEQFF; d_gene: TRBD2; abundance: .; j_gene: TRBJ2-1; v_gene: TRBV7-8
CDR3nt: TGTGCCAGCAGCAGGAAACCGGGACTAGCGGGAGTATGGGAGCAGTTCTTC; CDR3aa: CASSRKPGLAGVWEQFF; d_gene: TRBD2; abundance: few; j_gene: TRBJ2-1; v_gene: TRBV2
CDR3nt: TGTGCCAGCAGTCCATTCTTGGGACAGGGGAACTATGGCTACACCTTC; CDR3aa: CASSPFLGQGNYGYTF; d_gene: TRBD1; abundance: .; j_gene: TRBJ1-2; v_gene: TRBV12-3/TRBV12-4
CDR3nt: TGCGCCAGCAGCCAAGGACAGGCAGCCTACGAGCAGTACTTC; CDR3aa: CASSQGQAAYEQYF; d_gene: .; abundance: .; j_gene: TRBJ2-7; v_gene: TRBV4-1
CDR3nt: TGTGCCAGCAGTTTATCTCTCGGAAGCCTAAACTATGGCTACACCTTC; CDR3aa: CASSLSLGSLNYGYTF; d_gene: .; abundance: few; j_gene: TRBJ1-2; v_gene: TRBV27
CDR3nt: TGCAGTGCTCCTTATAATGAGCAGTTCTTC; CDR3aa: CSAPYNEQFF; d_gene: .; abundance: many; j_gene: TRBJ2-1; v_gene: TRBV20-1
CDR3nt: TGCAGTGCTGTTCTCGGGGCGGCCCAGTACTTC; CDR3aa: CSAVLGAAQYF; d_gene: .; abundance: .; j_gene: TRBJ2-5; v_gene: TRBV20-1
CDR3nt: TGTGCCAGCAGTTACTCGGGGGGCCAAGAGACCCAGTACTTC; CDR3aa: CASSYSGGQETQYF; d_gene: .; abundance: once; j_gene: TRBJ2-5; v_gene: TRBV6-2/TRBV6-3
CDR3nt: TGCGCCAGCAGCCAAGGAGGGTATGACACCGGGGAGCTGTTTTTT; CDR3aa: CASSQGGYDTGELFF; d_gene: .; abundance: .; j_gene: TRBJ2-2; v_gene: TRBV4-3
CDR3nt: TGCGCCAGCAGCCACGAGCCCCCGGGACTAGCGGTCACAGATACGCAGTATTTT; CDR3aa: CASSHEPPGLAVTDTQYF; d_gene: TRBD2; abundance: .; j_gene: TRBJ2-3; v_gene: TRBV4-1
CDR3nt: TGCGCCAGCAGCCAAGATCTGGGCAAGAACACTGAAGCTTTCTTT; CDR3aa: CASSQDLGKNTEAFF; d_gene: .; abundance: few; j_gene: TRBJ1-1; v_gene: TRBV4-3
CDR3nt: TGTGCCAGCAGCCAAGATCTGGGGGCGGGCACCGAGGAGCTGTTTTTT; CDR3aa: CASSQDLGAGTEELFF; d_gene: .; abundance: .; j_gene: TRBJ2-2; v_gene: TRBV3-1
CDR3nt: TGCAGTGCTAGAGATGTCGCTAGCAATCAGCCCCAGCATTTT; CDR3aa: CSARDVASNQPQHF; d_gene: .; abundance: .; j_gene: TRBJ1-5; v_gene: TRBV20-1
CDR3nt: TGTGCCAGCAGTCCCTCGGGGGGGGGAGAGACCCAGTACTTC; CDR3aa: CASSPSGGGETQYF; d_gene: TRBD2; abundance: few; j_gene: TRBJ2-5; v_gene: TRBV27
CDR3nt: TGTGCCAGCAGCGAGACTAGCGAGCAAGAGACCCAGTACTTC; CDR3aa: CASSETSEQETQYF; d_gene: TRBD2; abundance: few; j_gene: TRBJ2-5; v_gene: TRBV7-8
CDR3nt: TGTGCCAGCAGTTTGTTTAGGGCGGGCAATCAGCCCCAGCATTTT; CDR3aa: CASSLFRAGNQPQHF; d_gene: .; abundance: .; j_gene: TRBJ1-5; v_gene: TRBV27
CDR3nt: TGTGCCAGCAGCTATGGACATCAGGAGACCCAGTACTTC; CDR3aa: CASSYGHQETQYF; d_gene: .; abundance: .; j_gene: TRBJ2-5; v_gene: TRBV5-4
CDR3nt: TGTGCCAGCAGTGGGGGGGGAGACTATGGCTACACCTTC; CDR3aa: CASSGGGDYGYTF; d_gene: .; abundance: few; j_gene: TRBJ1-2; v_gene: TRBV2
CDR3nt: TGTGCCACCAGCAGAGATTTTGGGAGCAATCAGCCCCAGCATTTT; CDR3aa: CATSRDFGSNQPQHF; d_gene: .; abundance: .; j_gene: TRBJ1-5; v_gene: TRBV15
CDR3nt: TGTGCCAGCAGTTACTCGGGGGGCACAGATACGCAGTATTTT; CDR3aa: CASSYSGGTDTQYF; d_gene: .; abundance: few; j_gene: TRBJ2-3; v_gene: TRBV6-5
CDR3nt: TGTGCCAGCAGCTTAGCGTGGGGAGAGCAGTACTTC; CDR3aa: CASSLAWGEQYF; d_gene: .; abundance: .; j_gene: TRBJ2-5; v_gene: TRBV7-9
CDR3nt: TGTGCCAGCAGTTCCACTGTGAGTGAGCAGTTCTTC; CDR3aa: CASSSTVSEQFF; d_gene: .; abundance: .; j_gene: TRBJ2-1; v_gene: TRBV6-9
CDR3nt: TGTGCCAGCTCGCTGAGAACCACAGCTCCATACAATGAGCAGTTCTTC; CDR3aa: CASSLRTTAPYNEQFF; d_gene: .; abundance: .; j_gene: TRBJ2-1; v_gene: TRBV6-1
CDR3nt: TGTGCCAGCAGTTTCAAGACCCAGTACTTC; CDR3aa: CASSFKTQYF; d_gene: .; abundance: .; j_gene: TRBJ2-5; v_gene: TRBV7-2
CDR3nt: TGTGCCAGCAGTTATGGGCGGTTCACAGATACGCAGTATTTT; CDR3aa: CASSYGRFTDTQYF; d_gene: .; abundance: .; j_gene: TRBJ2-3; v_gene: TRBV6-1
CDR3nt: TGTGCCAGCAGCTTGACAGGGGCGAACACTGAAGCTTTCTTT; CDR3aa: CASSLTGANTEAFF; d_gene: TRBD1; abundance: .; j_gene: TRBJ1-1; v_gene: TRBV7-9
CDR3nt: TGCGCCAGCAGCCAAGATCCGGGGCCGGGGGTTGTGGCTCAGCCCCAGCATTTT; CDR3aa: CASSQDPGPGVVAQPQHF; d_gene: .; abundance: .; j_gene: TRBJ1-5; v_gene: TRBV4-1
CDR3nt: TGCGCCAGCAGCGGAACCGGGACTAGCACAGATACGCAGTATTTT; CDR3aa: CASSGTGTSTDTQYF; d_gene: .; abundance: once; j_gene: TRBJ2-3; v_gene: TRBV5-1
CDR3nt: TGTGCCAGCTCAGCGGACAGGGCAAAGACCCAGTACTTC; CDR3aa: CASSADRAKTQYF; d_gene: TRBD1; abundance: .; j_gene: TRBJ2-5; v_gene: TRBV18